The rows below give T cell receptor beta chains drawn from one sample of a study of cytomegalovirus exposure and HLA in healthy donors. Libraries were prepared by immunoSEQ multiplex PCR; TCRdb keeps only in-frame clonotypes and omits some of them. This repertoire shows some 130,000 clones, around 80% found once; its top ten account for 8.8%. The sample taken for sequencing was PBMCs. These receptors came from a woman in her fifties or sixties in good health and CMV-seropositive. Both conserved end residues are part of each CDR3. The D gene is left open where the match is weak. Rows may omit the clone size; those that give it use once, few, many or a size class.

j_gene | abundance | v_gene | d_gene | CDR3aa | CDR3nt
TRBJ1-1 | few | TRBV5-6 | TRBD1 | CASSLGTGVAFF | TGTGCCAGCAGCTTGGGGACAGGGGTGGCTTTCTTT
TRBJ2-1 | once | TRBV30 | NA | CAWSPDIRNEQFF | TGTGCCTGGAGTCCAGACATACGGAATGAGCAGTTCTTC
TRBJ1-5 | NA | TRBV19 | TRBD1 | CASSIWTGGNQPQHF | TGTGCCAGTAGTATCTGGACAGGAGGGAATCAGCCCCAGCATTTT
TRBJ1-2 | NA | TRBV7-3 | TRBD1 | CASSLGQGGYGYTF | TGTGCCAGCAGCTTAGGTCAGGGGGGCTATGGCTACACCTTC
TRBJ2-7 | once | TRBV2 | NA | CASSDQGSTYEQYF | TGTGCCAGCAGTGATCAGGGTTCGACCTACGAGCAGTACTTC
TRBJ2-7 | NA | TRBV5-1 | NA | CASRPSGNVERWDEQYF | TGCGCCAGCAGGCCCAGCGGAAACGTTGAAAGGTGGGACGAGCAGTACTTC
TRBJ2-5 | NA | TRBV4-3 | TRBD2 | CASSLQRGAGETQYF | TGCGCCAGCAGCCTCCAGCGGGGGGCCGGAGAGACCCAGTACTTC
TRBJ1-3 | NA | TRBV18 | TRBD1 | CASSSINDRAGNTIYF | TGTGCCAGCTCATCAATTAACGACAGGGCGGGAAACACCATATATTTT
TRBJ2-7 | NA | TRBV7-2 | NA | CASSEQSGIYEQYF | TGTGCCAGCAGCGAACAATCAGGGATCTACGAGCAGTACTTC
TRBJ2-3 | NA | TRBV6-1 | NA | CASSEAHRFADTQYF | TGTGCCAGCAGTGAAGCGCACAGGTTCGCAGATACGCAGTATTTT